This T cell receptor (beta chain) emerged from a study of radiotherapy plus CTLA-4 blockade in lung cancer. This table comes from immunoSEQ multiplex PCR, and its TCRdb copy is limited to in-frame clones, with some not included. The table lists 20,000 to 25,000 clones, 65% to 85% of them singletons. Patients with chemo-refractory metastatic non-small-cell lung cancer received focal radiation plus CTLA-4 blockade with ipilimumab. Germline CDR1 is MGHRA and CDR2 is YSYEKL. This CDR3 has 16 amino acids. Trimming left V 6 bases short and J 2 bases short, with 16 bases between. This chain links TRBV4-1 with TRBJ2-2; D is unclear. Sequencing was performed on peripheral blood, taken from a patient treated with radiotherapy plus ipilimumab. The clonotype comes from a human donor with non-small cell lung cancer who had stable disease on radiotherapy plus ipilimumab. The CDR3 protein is CASRGSALLNTGELFF. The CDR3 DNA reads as TGCGCCAGCAGGGGGTCGGCCTTATTAAACACCGGGGAGCTGTTTTTT.